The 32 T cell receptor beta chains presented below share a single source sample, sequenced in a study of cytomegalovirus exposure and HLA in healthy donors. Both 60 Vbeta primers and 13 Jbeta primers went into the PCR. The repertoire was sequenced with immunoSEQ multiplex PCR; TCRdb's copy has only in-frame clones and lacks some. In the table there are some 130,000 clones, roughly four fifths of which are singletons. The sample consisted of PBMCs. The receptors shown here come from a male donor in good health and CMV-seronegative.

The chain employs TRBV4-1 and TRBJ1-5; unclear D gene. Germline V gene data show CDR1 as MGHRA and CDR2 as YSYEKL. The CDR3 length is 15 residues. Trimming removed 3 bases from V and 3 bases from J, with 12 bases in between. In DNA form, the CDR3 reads TGCGCCAGCAGCCATTCCGACAATCCCAATCAGCCCCAGCATTTT. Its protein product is CASSHSDNPNQPQHF.

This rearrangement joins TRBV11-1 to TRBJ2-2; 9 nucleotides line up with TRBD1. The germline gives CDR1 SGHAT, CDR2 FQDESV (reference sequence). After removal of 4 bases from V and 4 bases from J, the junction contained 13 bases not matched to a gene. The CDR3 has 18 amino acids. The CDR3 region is CASSWSRDRDRVTGELFF. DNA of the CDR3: TGTGCCAGCAGCTGGTCCCGGGACAGGGATCGGGTCACCGGGGAGCTGTTTTTT.

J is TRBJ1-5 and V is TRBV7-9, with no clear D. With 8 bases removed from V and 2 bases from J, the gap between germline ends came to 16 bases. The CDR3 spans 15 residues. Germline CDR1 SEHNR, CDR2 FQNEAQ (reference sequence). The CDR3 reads CASAWGGFGNQPQHF. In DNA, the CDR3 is TGTGCCAGCGCCTGGGGAGGGTTTGGCAATCAGCCCCAGCATTTT. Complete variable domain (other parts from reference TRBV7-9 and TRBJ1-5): DTGVSQNPRHKITKRGQNVTFRCDPISEHNRLYWYRQTLGQGPEFLTYFQNEAQLEKSRLLSDRFSAERPKGSFSTLEIQRTEQGDSAMYLCASAWGGFGNQPQHFGDGTRLSIL.

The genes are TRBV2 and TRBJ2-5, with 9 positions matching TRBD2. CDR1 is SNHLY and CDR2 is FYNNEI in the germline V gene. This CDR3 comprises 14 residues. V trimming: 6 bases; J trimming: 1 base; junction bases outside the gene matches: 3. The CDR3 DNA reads TGTGCCAGCAGACTTAGCGGGGGCCAAGAGACCCAGTACTTC. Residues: CASRLSGGQETQYF.

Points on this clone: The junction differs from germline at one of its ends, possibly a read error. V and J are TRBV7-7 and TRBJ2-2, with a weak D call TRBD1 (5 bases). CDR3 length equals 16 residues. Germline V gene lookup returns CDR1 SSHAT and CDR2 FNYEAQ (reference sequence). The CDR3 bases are TGTGCTAGCAGCTTAGGTCAGGGTTTGAGCACCGGGGAGCTGTTTTTT. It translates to CASSLGQGLSTGELFF.

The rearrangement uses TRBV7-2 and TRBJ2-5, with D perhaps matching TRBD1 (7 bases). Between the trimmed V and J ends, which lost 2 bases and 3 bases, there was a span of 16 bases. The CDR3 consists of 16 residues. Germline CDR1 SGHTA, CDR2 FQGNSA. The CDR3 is CASSLMGGTVEETQYF. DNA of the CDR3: TGTGCCAGCAGCTTAATGGGCGGGACAGTCGAAGAGACCCAGTACTTC.

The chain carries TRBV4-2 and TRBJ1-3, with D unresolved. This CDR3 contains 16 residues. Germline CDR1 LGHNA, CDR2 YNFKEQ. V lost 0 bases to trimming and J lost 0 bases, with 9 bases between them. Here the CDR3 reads CASSQEGGSSGNTIYF. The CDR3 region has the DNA TGTGCCAGCAGCCAAGAGGGAGGGTCCTCTGGAAACACCATATATTTT.

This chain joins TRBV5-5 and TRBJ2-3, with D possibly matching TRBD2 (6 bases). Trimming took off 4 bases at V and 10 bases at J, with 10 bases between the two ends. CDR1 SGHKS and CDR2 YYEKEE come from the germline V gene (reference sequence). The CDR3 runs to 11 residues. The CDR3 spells CASSTGTSQYF. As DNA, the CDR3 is TGTGCCAGCAGCACCGGGACTTCGCAGTATTTT. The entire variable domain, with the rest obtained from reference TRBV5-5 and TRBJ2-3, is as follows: DAGVTQSPTHLIKTRGQQVTLRCSPISGHKSVSWYQQVLGQGPQFIFQYYEKEERGRGNFPDRFSARQFPNYSSELNVNALLLGDSALYLCASSTGTSQYFGPGTRLTVL.

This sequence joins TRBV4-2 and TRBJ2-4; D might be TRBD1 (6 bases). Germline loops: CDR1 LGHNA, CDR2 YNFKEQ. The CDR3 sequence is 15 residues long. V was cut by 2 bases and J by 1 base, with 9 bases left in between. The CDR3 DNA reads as TGTGCCAGCAGCCAACCTCAGGGGGCCAAAAACATTCAGTACTTC. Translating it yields CASSQPQGAKNIQYF.

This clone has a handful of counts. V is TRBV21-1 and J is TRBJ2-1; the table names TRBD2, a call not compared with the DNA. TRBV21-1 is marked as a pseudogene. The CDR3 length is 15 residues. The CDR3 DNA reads TGTGCCAGCAGCAATGGGGGGGAGTCCTACAATGAGCAGTTCTTC. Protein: CASSNGGESYNEQFF.

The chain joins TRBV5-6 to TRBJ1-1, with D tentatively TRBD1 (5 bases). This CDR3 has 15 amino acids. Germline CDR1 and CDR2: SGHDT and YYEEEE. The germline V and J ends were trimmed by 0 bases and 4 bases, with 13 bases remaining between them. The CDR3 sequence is CASSLAMGPITEAFF. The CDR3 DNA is TGTGCCAGCAGCTTGGCAATGGGGCCGATCACTGAAGCTTTCTTT. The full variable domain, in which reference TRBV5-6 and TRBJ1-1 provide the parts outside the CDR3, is DAGVTQSPTHLIKTRGQQVTLRCSPKSGHDTVSWYQQALGQGPQFIFQYYEEEERQRGNFPDRFSGHQFPNYSSELNVNALLLGDSALYLCASSLAMGPITEAFFGQGTRLTVV.

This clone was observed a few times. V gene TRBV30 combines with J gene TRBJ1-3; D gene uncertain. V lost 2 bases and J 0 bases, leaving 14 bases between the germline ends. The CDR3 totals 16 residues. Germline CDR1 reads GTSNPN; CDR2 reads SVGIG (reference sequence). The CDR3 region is CAWSMITGSSGNTIYF. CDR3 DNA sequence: TGTGCCTGGAGTATGATCACCGGGAGCTCTGGAAACACCATATATTTT. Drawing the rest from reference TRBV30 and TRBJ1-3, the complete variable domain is SQTIHQWPATLVQPVGSPLSLECTVEGTSNPNLYWYRQAAGRGLQLLFYSVGIGQISSEVPQNLSASRPQDRQFILSSKKLLLSDSGFYLCAWSMITGSSGNTIYFGEGSWLTVV.

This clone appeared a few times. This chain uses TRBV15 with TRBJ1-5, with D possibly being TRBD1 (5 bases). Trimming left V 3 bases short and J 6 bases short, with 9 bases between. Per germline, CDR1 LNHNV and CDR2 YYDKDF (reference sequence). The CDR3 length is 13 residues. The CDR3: CATSRRGGQPQHF. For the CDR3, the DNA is TGTGCCACCAGCAGGCGGGGGGGTCAGCCCCAGCATTTT.

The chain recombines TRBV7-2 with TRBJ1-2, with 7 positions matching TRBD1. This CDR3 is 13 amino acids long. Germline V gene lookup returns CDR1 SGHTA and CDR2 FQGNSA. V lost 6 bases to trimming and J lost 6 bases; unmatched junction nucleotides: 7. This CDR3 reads CASSYAQGNGYTF. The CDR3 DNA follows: TGTGCCAGCAGTTACGCACAGGGGAATGGCTACACCTTC.

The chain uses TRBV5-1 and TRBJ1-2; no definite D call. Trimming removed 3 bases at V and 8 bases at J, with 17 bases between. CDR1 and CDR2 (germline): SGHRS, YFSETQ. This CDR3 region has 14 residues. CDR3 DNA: TGCGCCAGCAGCTCCCCTGGCGGGCCCCGAGGCTACACCTTC. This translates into CASSSPGGPRGYTF.

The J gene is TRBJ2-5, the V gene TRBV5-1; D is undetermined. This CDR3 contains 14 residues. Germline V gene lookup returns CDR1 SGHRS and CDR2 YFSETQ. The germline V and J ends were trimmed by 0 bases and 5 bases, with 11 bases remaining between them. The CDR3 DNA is TGCGCCAGCAGCTTGGTACGGGTTGGTGAGACCCAGTACTTC. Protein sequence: CASSLVRVGETQYF.

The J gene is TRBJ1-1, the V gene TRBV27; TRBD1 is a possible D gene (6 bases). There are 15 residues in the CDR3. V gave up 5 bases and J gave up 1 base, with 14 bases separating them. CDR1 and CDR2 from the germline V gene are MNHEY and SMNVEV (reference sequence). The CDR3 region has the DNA TGTGCCAGCAGTCGGGGTGGGGGGGCGAACACTGAAGCTTTCTTT. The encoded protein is CASSRGGGANTEAFF.

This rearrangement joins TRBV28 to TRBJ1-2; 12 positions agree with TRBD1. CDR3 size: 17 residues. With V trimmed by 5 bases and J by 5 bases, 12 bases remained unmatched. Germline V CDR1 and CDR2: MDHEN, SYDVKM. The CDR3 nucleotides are TGTGCCAGCAGTCGGACGGGGACAGGGGGCGCTGGGTATGGCTACACCTTC. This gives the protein CASSRTGTGGAGYGYTF.

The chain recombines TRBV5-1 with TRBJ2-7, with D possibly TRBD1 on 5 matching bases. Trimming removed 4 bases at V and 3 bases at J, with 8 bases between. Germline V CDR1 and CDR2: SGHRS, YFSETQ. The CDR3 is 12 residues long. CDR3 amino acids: CASSRDSYEQYF. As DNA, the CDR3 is TGCGCCAGCAGCCGCGACAGCTACGAGCAGTACTTC.

This chain's CDR3 is CASSYRQGGTDTQYF. CDR3 DNA: TGCGCCAGCAGCTACAGACAGGGGGGCACAGATACGCAGTATTTT. This chain uses TRBV5-1 with TRBJ2-3, with TRBD1 matching 9 bases. The CDR3 length is 15 residues. From germline, CDR1 is SGHRS and CDR2 YFSETQ. V dropped 3 bases and J dropped 1; count of bases not matched to a gene: 3. The complete variable domain, with remaining parts taken from reference TRBV5-1 and TRBJ2-3, reads KAGVTQTPRYLIKTRGQQVTLSCSPISGHRSVSWYQQTPGQGLQFLFEYFSETQRNKGNFPGRFSGRQFSNSRSEMNVSTLELGDSALYLCASSYRQGGTDTQYFGPGTRLTVL.

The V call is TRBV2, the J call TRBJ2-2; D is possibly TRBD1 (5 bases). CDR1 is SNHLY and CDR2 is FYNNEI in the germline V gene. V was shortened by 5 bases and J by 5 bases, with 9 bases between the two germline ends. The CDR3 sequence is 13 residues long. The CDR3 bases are TGTGCCAGCAGTTCGGACACTACCGGGGAGCTGTTTTTT. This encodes CASSSDTTGELFF.

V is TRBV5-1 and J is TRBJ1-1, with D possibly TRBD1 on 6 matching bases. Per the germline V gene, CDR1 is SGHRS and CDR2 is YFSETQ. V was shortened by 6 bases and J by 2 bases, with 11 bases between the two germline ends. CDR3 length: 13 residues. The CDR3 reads CASKGGPNTEAFF. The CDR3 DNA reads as TGCGCCAGCAAGGGGGGGCCCAACACTGAAGCTTTCTTT.

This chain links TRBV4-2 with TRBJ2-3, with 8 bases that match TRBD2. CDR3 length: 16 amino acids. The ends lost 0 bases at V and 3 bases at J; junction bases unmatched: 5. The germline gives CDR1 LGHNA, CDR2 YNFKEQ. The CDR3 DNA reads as TGTGCCAGCAGCCAAGATGGAACGGGGGGGACAGATACGCAGTATTTT. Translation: CASSQDGTGGTDTQYF.

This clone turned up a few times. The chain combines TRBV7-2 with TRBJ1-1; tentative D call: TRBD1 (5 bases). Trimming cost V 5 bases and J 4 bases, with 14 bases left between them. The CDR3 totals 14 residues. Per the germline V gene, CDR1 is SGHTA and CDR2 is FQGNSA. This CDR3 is CASSLDMLGTEAFF. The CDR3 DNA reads TGTGCCAGCAGCCTGGACATGCTGGGCACTGAAGCTTTCTTT.

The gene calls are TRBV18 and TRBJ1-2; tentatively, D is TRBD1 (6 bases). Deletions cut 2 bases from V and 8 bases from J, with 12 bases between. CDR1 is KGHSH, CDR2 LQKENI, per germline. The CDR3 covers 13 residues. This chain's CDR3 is CASSPDQGTGYTF. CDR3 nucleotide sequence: TGTGCCAGCTCACCAGATCAGGGGACAGGCTACACCTTC. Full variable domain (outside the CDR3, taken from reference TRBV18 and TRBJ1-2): NAGVMQNPRHLVRRRGQEARLRCSPMKGHSHVYWYRQLPEEGLKFMVYLQKENIIDESGMPKERFSAEFPKEGPSILRIQQVVRGDSAAYFCASSPDQGTGYTFGSGTRLTVV.

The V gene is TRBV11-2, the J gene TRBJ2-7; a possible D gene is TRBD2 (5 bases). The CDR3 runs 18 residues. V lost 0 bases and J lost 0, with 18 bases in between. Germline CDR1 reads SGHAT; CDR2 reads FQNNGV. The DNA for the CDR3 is TGTGCCAGCAGCTTAGAACTCCCTAAGCGGAGTATCTCCTACGAGCAGTACTTC. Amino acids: CASSLELPKRSISYEQYF. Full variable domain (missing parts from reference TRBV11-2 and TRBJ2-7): EAGVAQSPRYKIIEKRQSVAFWCNPISGHATLYWYQQILGQGPKLLIQFQNNGVVDDSQLPKDRFSAERLKGVDSTLKIQPAKLEDSAVYLCASSLELPKRSISYEQYFGPGTRLTVT.

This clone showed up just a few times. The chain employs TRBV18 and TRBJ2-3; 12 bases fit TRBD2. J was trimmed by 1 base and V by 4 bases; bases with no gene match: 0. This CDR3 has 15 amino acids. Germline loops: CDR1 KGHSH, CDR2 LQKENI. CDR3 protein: CASSRLAGGTDTQYF. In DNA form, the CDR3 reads TGTGCCAGCTCACGACTAGCGGGAGGCACAGATACGCAGTATTTT.

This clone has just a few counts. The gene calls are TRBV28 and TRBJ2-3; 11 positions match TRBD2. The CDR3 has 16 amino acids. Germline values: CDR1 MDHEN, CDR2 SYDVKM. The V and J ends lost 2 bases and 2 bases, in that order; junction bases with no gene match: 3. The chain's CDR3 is CASSLPSGGNTDTQYF. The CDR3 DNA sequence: TGTGCCAGCAGTTTACCTAGCGGGGGGAACACAGATACGCAGTATTTT.

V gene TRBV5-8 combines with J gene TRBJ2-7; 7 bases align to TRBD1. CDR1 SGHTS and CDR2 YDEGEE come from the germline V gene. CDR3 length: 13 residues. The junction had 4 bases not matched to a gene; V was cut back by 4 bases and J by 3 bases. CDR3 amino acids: CASSRDRVYEQYF. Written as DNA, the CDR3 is TGTGCCAGCAGCCGAGACAGGGTCTACGAGCAGTACTTC.

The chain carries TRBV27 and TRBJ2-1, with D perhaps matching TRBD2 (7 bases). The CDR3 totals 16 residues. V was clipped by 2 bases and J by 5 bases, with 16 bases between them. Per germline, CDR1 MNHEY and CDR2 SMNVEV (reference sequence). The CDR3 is CASSLAAGAYHNEQFF. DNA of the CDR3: TGTGCCAGCAGTTTAGCTGCGGGGGCCTATCACAATGAGCAGTTCTTC.

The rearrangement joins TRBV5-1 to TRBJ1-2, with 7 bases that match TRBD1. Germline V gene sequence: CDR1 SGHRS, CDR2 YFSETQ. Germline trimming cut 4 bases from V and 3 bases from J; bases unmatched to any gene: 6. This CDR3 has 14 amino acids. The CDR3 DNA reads TGCGCCAGCAGCCGAGGGGGCGCGGACTATGGCTACACCTTC. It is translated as CASSRGGADYGYTF.

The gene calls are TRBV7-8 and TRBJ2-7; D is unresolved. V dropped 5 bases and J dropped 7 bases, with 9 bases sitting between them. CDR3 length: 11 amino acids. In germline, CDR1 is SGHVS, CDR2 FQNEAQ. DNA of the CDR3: TGTGCCAGCAGCCCCGATCAGGAGCAGTACTTC. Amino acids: CASSPDQEQYF.